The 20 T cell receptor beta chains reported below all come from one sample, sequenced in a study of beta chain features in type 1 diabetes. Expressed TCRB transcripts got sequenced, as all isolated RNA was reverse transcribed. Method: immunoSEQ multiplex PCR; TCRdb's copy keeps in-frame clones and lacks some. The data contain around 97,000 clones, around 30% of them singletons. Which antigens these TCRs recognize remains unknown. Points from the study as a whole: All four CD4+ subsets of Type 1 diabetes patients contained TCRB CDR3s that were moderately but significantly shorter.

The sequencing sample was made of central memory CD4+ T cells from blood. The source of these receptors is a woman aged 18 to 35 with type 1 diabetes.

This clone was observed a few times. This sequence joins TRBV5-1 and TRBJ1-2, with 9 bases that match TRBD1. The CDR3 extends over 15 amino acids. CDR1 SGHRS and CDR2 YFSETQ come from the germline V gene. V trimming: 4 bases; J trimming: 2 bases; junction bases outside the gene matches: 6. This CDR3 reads CASSDPGTGNYGYTF. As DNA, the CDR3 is TGCGCCAGCAGCGACCCCGGGACAGGGAACTATGGCTACACCTTC.

The CDR3: CASSFRTGASGANVLTF. The CDR3 coding sequence is TGTGCCAGCAGCTTCCGGACAGGGGCCTCTGGGGCCAACGTCCTGACTTTC. The V and J genes are TRBV11-2 and TRBJ2-6; TRBD1 agrees at 9 bases. This CDR3 comprises 17 residues. V gave up 3 bases and J gave up 0 bases; unmatched junction bases: 3. CDR1 and CDR2 (germline): SGHAT, FQNNGV.

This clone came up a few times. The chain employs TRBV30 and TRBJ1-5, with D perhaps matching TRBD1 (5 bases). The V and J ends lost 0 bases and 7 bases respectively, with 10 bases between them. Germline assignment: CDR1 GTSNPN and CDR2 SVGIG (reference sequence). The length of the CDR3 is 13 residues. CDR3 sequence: CAWSVREGQPQHF. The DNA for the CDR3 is TGTGCCTGGAGTGTCAGGGAAGGGCAGCCCCAGCATTTT.

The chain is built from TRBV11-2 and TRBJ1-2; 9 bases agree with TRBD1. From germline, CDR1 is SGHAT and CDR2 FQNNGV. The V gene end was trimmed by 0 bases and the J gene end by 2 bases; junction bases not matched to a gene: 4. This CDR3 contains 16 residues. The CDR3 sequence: CASSLDVGQGNYGYTF. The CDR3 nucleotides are TGTGCCAGCAGCTTAGATGTGGGACAGGGAAACTATGGCTACACCTTC.

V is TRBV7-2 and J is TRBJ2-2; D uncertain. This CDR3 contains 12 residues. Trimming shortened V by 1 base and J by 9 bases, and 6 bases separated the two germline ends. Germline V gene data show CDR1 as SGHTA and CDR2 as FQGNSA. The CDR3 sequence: CASSLVARELFF. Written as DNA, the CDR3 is TGTGCCAGCAGCTTAGTGGCAAGGGAGCTGTTTTTT. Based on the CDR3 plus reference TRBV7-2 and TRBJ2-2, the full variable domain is GAGVSQSPSNKVTEKGKDVELRCDPISGHTALYWYRQSLGQGLEFLIYFQGNSAPDKSGLPSDRFSAERTGGSVSTLTIQRTQQEDSAVYLCASSLVARELFFGEGSRLTVL.

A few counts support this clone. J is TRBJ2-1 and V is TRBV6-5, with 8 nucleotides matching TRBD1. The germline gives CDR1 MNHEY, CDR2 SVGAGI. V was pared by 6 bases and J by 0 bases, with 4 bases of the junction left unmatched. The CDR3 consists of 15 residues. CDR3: CASRDRDSSYNEQFF. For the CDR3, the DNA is TGTGCCAGCAGGGACAGGGACAGCTCCTACAATGAGCAGTTCTTC.

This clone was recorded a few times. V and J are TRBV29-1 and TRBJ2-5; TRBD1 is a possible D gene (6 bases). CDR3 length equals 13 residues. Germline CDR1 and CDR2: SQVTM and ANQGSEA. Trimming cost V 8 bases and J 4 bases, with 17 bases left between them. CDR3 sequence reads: CSLRAGARETQYF. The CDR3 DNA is TGCAGCCTTAGGGCAGGGGCCCGAGAGACCCAGTACTTC.

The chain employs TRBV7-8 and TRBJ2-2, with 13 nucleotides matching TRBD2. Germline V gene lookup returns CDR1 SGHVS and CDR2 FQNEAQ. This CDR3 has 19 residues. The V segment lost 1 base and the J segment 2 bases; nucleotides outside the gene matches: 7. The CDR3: CASSLGTSGSQTNTGELFF. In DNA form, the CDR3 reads TGTGCCAGCAGCTTAGGGACTAGCGGGAGTCAGACTAACACCGGGGAGCTGTTTTTT.

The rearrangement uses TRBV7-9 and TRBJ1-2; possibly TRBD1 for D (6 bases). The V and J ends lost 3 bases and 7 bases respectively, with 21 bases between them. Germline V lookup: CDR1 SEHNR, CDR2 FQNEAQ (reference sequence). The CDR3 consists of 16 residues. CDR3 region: CASSLDDRTYLPGYTF. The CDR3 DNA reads TGTGCCAGCAGCTTGGACGACAGGACCTATCTCCCTGGCTACACCTTC.

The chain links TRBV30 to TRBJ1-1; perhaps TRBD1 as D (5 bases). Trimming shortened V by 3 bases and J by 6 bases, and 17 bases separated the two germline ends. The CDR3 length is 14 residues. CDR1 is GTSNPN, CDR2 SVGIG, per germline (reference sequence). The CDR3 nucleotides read TGTGCCTGGAGCCGCGGCGGGGGGTATGCTGAAGCTTTCTTT. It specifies CAWSRGGGYAEAFF.

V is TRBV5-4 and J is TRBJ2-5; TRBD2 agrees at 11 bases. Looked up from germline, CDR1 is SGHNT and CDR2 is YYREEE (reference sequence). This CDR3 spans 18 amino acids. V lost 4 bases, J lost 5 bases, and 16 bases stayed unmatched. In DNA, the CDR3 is TGTGCCAGCAGCCCTCCGGGGGCTAGCGGGAGGCCGGGGGAGACCCAGTACTTC. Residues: CASSPPGASGRPGETQYF.

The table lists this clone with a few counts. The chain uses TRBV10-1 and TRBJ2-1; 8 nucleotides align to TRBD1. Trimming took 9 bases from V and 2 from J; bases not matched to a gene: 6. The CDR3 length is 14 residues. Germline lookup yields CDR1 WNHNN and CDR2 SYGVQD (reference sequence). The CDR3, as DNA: TGCGCCAGTAGCGGACAGGGCACCTACAATGAGCAGTTCTTC. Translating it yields CASSGQGTYNEQFF.

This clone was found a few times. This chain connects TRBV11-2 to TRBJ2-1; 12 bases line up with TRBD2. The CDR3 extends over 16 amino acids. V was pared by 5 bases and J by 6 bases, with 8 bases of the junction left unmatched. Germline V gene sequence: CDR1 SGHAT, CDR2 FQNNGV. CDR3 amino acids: CASSVAGTSGFNEQFF. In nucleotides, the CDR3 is TGTGCCAGCAGCGTTGCCGGGACTAGCGGGTTCAATGAGCAGTTCTTC.

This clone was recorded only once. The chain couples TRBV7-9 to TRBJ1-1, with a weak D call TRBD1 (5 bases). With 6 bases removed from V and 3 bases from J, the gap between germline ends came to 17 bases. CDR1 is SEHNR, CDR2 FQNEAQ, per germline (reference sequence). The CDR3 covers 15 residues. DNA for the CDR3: TGTGCCAGCAGTCCCGTAGGGAGGGGCTACACTGAAGCTTTCTTT. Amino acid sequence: CASSPVGRGYTEAFF.

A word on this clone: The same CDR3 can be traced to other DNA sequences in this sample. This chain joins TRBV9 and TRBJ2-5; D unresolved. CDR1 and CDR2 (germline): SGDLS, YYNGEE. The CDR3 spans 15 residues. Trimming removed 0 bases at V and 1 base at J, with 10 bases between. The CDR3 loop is CASSVVDFPQETQYF. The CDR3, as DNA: TGTGCCAGCAGCGTAGTTGACTTTCCCCAAGAGACCCAGTACTTC.

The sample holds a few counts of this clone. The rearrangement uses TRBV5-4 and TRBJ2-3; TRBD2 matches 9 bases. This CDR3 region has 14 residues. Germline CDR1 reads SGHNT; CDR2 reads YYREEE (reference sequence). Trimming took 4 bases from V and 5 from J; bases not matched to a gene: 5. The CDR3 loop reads CASSATSGRDTQYF. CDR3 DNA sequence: TGTGCCAGCAGCGCGACTAGCGGAAGAGATACGCAGTATTTT.

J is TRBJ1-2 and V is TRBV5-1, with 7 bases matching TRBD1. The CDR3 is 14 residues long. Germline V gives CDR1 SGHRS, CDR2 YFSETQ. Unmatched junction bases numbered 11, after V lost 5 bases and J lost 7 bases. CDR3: CASRVSPGGGGYTF. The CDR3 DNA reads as TGCGCCAGCAGAGTGTCCCCAGGGGGAGGTGGCTACACCTTC.

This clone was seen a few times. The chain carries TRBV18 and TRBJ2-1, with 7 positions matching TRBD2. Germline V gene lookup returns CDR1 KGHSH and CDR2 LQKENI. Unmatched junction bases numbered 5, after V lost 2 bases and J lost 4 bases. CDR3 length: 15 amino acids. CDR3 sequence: CASSPGLADYNEQFF. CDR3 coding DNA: TGTGCCAGCTCACCAGGGCTAGCGGATTACAATGAGCAGTTCTTC.

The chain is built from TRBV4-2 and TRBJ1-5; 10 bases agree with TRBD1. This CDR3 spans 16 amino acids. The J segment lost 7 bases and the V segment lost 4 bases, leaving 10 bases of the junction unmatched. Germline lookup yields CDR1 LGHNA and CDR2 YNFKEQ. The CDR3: CASSPGTGAAGQPQHF. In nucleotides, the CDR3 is TGTGCCAGCAGCCCCGGGACAGGGGCCGCGGGGCAGCCCCAGCATTTT.

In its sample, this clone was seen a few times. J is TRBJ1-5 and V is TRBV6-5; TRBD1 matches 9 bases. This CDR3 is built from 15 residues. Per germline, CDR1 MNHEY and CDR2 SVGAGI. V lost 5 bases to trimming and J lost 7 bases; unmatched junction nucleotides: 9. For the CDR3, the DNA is TGTGCCAGCAGTACCGGACAGGGGATTTGGCAGCCCCAGCATTTT. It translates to CASSTGQGIWQPQHF.